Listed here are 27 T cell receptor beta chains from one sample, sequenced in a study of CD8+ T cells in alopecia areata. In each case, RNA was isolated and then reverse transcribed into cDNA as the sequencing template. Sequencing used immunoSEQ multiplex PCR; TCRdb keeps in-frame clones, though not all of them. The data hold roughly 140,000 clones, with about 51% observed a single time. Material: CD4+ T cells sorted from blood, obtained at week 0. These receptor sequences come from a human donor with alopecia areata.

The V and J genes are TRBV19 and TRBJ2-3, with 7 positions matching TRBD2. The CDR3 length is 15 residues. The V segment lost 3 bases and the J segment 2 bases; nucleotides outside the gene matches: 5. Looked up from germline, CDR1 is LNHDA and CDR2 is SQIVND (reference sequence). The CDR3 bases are TGTGCCAGTAGTATTTATAGCGGGCTCACAGATACGCAGTATTTT. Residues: CASSIYSGLTDTQYF.

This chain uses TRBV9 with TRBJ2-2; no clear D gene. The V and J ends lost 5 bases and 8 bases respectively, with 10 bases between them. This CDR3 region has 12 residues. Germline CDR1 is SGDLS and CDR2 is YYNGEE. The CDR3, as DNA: TGTGCCAGCAGACTGCTTGCAGGGGAGCTGTTTTTT. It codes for CASRLLAGELFF.

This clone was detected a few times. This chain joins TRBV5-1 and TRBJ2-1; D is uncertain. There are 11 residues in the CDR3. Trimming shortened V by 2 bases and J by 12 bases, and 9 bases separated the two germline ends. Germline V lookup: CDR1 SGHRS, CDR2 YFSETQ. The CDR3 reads CASSFSGRQFF. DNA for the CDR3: TGCGCCAGCAGCTTTAGTGGTAGGCAGTTCTTC.

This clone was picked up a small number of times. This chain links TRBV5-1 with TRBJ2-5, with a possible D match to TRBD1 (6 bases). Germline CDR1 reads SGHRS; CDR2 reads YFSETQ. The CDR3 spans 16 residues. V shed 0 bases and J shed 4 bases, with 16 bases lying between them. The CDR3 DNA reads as TGCGCCAGCAGCTTGGTATGGACAGATAGAGGAGAGACCCAGTACTTC. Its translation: CASSLVWTDRGETQYF.

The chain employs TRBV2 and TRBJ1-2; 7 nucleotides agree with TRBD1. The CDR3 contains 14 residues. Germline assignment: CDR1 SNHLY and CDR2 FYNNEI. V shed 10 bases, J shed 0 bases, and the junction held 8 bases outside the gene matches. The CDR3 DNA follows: TGTGCCAACAAAGACAGGGTGTCTAACTATGGCTACACCTTC. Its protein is CANKDRVSNYGYTF.

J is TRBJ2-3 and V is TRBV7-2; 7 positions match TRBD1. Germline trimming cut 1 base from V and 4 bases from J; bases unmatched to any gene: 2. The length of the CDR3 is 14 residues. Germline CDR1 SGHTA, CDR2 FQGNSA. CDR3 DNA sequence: TGTGCCAGCAGCTTAGGACAGGGCCCAGATACGCAGTATTTT. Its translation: CASSLGQGPDTQYF.

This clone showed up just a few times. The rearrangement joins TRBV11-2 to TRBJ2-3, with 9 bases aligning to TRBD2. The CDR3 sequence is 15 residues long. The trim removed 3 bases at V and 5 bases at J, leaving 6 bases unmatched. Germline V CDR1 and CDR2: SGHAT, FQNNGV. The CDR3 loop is CASSFSGLAGDTQYF. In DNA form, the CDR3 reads TGTGCCAGCAGCTTTTCGGGACTAGCTGGAGATACGCAGTATTTT.

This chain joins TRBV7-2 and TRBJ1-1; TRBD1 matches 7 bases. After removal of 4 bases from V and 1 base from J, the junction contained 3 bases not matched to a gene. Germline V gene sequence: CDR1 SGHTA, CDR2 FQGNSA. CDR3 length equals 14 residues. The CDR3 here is CASSSTGANTEAFF. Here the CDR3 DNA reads TGTGCCAGCAGCTCAACAGGGGCGAACACTGAAGCTTTCTTT.

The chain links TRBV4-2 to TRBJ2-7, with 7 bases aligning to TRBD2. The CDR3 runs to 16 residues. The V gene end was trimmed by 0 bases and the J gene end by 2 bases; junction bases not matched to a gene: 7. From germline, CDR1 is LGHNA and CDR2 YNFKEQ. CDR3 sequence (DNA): TGTGCCAGCAGCCAAGATTCAGCCGGGAGGACCTACGAGCAGTACTTC. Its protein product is CASSQDSAGRTYEQYF.

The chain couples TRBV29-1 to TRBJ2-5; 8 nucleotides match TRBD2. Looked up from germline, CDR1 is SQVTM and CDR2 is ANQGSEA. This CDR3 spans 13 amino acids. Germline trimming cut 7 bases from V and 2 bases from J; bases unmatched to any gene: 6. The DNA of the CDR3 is TGCAGCGCCGGGGGGGGACTACAAGAGACCCAGTACTTC. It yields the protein CSAGGGLQETQYF.

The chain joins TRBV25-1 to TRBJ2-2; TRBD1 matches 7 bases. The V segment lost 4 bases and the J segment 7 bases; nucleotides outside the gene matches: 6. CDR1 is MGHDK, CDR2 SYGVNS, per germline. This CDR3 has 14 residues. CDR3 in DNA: TGTGCCAGCAGTGGGGACAGTCCTGTCGGGGAGCTGTTTTTT. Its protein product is CASSGDSPVGELFF.

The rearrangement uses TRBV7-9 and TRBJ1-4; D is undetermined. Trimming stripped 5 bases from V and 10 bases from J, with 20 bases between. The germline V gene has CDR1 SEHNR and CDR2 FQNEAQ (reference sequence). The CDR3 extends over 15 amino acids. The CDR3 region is CASSEAGPARAKLFF. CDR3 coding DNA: TGTGCCAGCAGCGAAGCTGGCCCAGCGCGGGCAAAACTGTTTTTT.

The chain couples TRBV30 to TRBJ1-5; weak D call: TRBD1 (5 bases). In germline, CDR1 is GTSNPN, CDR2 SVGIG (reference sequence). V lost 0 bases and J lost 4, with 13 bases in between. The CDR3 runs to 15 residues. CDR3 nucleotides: TGTGCCTGGAGTGTACAAGGGAAGGGGAATCAGCCCCAGCATTTT. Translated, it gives CAWSVQGKGNQPQHF.

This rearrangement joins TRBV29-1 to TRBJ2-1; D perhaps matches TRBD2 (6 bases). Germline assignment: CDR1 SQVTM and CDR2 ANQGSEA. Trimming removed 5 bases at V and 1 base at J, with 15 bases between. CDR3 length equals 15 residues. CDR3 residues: CSVKEGGGSYNEQFF. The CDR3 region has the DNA TGCAGCGTTAAGGAGGGAGGCGGGTCCTACAATGAGCAGTTCTTC.

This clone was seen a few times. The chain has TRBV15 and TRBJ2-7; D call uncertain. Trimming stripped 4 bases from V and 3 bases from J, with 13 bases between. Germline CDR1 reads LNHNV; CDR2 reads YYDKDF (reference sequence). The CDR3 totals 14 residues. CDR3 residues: CATSNRASGYEQYF. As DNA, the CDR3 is TGTGCCACCAGCAACCGGGCCTCCGGCTACGAGCAGTACTTC.

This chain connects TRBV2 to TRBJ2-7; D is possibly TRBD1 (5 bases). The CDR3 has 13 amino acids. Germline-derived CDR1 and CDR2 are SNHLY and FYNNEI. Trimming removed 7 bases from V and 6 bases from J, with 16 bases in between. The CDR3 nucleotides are TGTGCCAGCATGTTCCAGGGTCTTGGCGAGCAGTACTTC. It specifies CASMFQGLGEQYF.

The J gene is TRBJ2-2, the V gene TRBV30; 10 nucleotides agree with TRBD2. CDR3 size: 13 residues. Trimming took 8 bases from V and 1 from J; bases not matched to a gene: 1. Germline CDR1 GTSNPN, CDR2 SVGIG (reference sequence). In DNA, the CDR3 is TGTGCCCGGACTAGCGGGAACACCGGGGAGCTGTTTTTT. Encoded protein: CARTSGNTGELFF.

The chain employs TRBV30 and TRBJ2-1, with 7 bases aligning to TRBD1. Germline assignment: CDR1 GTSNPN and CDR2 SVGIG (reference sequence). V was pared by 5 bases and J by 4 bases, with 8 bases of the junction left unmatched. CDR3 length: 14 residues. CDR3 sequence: CAWAQGTEYNEQFF. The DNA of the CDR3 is TGTGCCTGGGCACAGGGGACCGAGTACAATGAGCAGTTCTTC.

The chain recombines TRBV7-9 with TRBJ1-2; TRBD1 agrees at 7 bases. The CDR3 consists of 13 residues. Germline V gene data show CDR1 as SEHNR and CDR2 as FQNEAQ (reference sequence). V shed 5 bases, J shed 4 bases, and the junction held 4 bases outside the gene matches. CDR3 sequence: CASSRQGAYGYTF. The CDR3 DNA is TGTGCCAGCAGCCGACAGGGTGCCTATGGCTACACCTTC.

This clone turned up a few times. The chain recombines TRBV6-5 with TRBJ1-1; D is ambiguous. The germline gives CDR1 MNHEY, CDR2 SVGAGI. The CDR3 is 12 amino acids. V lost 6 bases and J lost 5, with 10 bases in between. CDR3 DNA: TGTGCCAGCAGAAGCGGCAAAACTGAAGCTTTCTTT. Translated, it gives CASRSGKTEAFF.

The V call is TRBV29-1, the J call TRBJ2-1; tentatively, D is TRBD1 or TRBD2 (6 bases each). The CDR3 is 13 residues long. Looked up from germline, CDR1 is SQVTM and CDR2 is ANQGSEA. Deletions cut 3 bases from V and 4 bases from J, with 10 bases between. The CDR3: CSVDGGPYNEQFF. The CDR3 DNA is TGCAGCGTTGACGGGGGCCCTTACAATGAGCAGTTCTTC.

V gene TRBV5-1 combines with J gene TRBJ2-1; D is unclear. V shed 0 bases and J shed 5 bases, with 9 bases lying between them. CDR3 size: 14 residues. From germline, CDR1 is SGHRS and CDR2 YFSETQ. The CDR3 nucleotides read TGCGCCAGCAGCTTGGGCAGGAACGACAATGAGCAGTTCTTC. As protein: CASSLGRNDNEQFF.

The CDR3 region is CASSLAGLDPDTQYF. CDR3 nucleotides: TGCGCCAGCAGCTTGGCAGGGTTGGATCCAGATACGCAGTATTTT. The chain combines TRBV5-1 with TRBJ2-3, with a weak D call TRBD1 (5 bases). Per the germline V gene, CDR1 is SGHRS and CDR2 is YFSETQ. The CDR3 extends over 15 amino acids. V was trimmed by 0 bases and J by 4 bases, leaving 12 bases between them.

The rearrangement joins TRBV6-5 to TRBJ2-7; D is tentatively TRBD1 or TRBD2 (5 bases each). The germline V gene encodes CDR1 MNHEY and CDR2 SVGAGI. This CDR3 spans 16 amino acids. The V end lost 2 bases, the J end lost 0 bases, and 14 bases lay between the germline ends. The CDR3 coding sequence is TGTGCCAGCAGTTACCCTCGAGGGACCAGCTCCTACGAGCAGTACTTC. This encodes CASSYPRGTSSYEQYF.

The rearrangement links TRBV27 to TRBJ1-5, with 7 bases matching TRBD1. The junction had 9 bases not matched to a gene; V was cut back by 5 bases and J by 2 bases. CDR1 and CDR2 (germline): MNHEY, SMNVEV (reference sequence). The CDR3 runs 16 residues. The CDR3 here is CASSPHDRARNQPQHF. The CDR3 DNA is TGTGCCAGCAGTCCTCACGACAGGGCCCGCAATCAGCCCCAGCATTTT.

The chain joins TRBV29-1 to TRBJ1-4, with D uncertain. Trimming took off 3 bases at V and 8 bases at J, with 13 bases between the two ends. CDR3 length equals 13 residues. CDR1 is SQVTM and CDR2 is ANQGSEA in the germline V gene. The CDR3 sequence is CSVEGYRGEKLFF. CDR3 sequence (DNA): TGCAGCGTTGAGGGCTACAGAGGGGAAAAACTGTTTTTT.

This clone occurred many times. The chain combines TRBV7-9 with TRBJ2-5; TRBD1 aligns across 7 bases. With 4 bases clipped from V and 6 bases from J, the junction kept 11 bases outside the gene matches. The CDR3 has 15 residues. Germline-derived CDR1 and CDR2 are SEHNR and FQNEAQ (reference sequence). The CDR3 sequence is CASSSSTGIGQTQYF. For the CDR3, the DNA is TGTGCCAGCAGCTCATCGACAGGGATCGGGCAGACCCAGTACTTC.